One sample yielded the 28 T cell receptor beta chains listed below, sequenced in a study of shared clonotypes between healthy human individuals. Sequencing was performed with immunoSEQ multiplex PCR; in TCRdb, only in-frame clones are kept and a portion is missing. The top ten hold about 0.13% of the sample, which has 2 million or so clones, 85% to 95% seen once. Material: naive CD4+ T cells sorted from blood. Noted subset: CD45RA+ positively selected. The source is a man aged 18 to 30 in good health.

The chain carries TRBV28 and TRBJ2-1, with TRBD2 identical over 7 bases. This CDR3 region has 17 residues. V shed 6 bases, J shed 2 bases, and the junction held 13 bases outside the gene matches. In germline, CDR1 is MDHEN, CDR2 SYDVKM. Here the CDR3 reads CASSPPERGHPYNEQFF. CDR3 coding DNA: TGTGCCAGCAGCCCCCCTGAGCGGGGCCACCCCTACAATGAGCAGTTCTTC.

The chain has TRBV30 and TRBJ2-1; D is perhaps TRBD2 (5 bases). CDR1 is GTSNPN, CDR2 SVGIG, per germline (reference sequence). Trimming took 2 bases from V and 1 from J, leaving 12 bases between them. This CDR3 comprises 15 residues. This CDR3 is CAWSPDGKSYNEQFF. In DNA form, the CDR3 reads TGTGCCTGGAGTCCGGACGGGAAATCCTACAATGAGCAGTTCTTC.

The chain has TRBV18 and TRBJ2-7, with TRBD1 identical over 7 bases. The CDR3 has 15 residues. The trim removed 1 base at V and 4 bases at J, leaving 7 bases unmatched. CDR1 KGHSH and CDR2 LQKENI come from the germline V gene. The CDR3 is CASSPLPGTEYEQYF. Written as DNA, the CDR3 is TGTGCCAGCTCACCACTTCCCGGGACAGAGTACGAGCAGTACTTC.

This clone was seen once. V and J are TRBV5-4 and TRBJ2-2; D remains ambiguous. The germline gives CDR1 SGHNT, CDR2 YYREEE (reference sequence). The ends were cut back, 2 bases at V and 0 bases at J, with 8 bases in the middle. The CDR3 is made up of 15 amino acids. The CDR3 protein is CASSLIDANTGELFF. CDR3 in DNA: TGTGCCAGCAGCTTAATAGACGCGAACACCGGGGAGCTGTTTTTT.

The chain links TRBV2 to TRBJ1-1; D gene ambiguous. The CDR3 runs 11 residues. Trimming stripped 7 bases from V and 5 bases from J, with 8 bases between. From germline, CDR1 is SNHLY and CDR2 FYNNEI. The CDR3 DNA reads TGTGCCAGCATCCTAGGGACTGAAGCTTTCTTT. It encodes CASILGTEAFF.

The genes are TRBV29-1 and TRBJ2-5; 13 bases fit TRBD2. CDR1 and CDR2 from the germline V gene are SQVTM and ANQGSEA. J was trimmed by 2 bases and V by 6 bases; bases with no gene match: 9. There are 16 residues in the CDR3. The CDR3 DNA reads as TGCAGCGTGGGGAGGAGACTAGCGGGGGGACAAGAGACCCAGTACTTC. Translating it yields CSVGRRLAGGQETQYF.

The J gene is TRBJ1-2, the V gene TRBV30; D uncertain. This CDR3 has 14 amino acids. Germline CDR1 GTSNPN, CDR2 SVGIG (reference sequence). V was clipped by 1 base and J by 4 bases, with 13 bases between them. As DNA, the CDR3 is TGTGCCTGGAGTGAGGTCCTGAGTTTCTATGGCTACACCTTC. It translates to CAWSEVLSFYGYTF.

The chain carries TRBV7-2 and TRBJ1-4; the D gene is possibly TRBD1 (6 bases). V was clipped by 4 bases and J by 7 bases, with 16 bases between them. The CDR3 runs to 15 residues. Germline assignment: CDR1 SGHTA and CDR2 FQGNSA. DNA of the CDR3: TGTGCCAGCAGCTCGCAAACAGGGATCGGTGAAAAACTGTTTTTT. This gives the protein CASSSQTGIGEKLFF.

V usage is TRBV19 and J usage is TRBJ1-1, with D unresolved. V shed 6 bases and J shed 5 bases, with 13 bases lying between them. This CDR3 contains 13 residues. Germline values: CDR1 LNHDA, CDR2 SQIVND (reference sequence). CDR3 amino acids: CASRDEVDTEAFF. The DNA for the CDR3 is TGTGCCAGTAGGGATGAGGTTGATACTGAAGCTTTCTTT.

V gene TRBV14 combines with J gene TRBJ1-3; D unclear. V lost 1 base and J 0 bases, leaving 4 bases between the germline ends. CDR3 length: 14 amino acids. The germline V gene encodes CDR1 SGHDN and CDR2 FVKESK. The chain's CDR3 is CASSQVTSGNTIYF. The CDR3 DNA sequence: TGTGCCAGCAGCCAAGTAACCTCTGGAAACACCATATATTTT. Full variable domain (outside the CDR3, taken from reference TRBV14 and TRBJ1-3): EAGVTQFPSHSVIEKGQTVTLRCDPISGHDNLYWYRRVMGKEIKFLLHFVKESKQDESGMPNNRFLAERTGGTYSTLKVQPAELEDSGVYFCASSQVTSGNTIYFGEGSWLTVV.

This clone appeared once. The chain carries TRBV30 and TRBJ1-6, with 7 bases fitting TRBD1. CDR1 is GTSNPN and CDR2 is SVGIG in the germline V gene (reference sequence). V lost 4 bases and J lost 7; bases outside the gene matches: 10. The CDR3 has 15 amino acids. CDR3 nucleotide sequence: TGTGCCTGGAACCCACTGACAGGGAGCAATTCACCCCTCCACTTT. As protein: CAWNPLTGSNSPLHF.

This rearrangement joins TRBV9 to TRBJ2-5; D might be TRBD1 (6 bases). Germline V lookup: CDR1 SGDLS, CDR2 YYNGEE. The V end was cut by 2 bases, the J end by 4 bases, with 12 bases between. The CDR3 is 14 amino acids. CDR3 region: CASSVDAQGETQYF. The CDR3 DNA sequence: TGTGCCAGCAGCGTGGACGCACAGGGAGAGACCCAGTACTTC.

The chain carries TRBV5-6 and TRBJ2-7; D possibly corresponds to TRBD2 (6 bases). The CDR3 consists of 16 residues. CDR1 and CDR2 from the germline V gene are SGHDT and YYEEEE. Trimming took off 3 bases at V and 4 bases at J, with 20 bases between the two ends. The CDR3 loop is CASSWGVPDPRYEQYF. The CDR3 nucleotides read TGTGCCAGCAGCTGGGGGGTACCGGACCCTCGGTACGAGCAGTACTTC.

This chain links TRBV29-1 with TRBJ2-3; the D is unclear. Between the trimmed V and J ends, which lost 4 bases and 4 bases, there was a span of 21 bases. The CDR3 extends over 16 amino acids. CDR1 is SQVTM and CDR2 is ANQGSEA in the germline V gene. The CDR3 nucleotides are TGCAGCGTTGCGCTAAGCCAGGTTGGGTTGGCAGATACGCAGTATTTT. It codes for CSVALSQVGLADTQYF.

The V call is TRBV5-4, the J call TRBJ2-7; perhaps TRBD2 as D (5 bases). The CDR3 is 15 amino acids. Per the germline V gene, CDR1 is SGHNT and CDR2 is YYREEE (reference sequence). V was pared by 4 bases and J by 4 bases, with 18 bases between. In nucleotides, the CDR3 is TGTGCCAGCAGCCCCGATCCAGGAGGAGCTTACGAGCAGTACTTC. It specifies CASSPDPGGAYEQYF.

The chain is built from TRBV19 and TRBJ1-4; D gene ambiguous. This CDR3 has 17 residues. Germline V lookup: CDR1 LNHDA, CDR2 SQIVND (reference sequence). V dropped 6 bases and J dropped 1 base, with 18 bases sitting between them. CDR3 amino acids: CASSNTRGKGTNEKLFF. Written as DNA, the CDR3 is TGTGCCAGTAGCAATACCAGAGGTAAAGGAACTAATGAAAAACTGTTTTTT. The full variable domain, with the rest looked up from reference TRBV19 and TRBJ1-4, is DGGITQSPKYLFRKEGQNVTLSCEQNLNHDAMYWYRQDPGQGLRLIYYSQIVNDFQKGDIAEGYSVSREKKESFPLTVTSAQKNPTAFYLCASSNTRGKGTNEKLFFGSGTQLSVL.

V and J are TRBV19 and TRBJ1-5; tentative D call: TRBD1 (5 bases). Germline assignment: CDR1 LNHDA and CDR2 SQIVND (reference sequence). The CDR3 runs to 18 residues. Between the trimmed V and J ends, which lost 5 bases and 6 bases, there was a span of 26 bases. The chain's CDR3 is CASSPMISPPPGLQPQHF. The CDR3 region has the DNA TGTGCCAGTAGTCCGATGATCTCCCCGCCCCCAGGGCTTCAGCCCCAGCATTTT.

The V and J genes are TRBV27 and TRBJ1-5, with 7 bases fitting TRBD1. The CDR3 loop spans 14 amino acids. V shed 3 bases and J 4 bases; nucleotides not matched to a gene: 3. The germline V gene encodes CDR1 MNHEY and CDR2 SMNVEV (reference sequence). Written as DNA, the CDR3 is TGTGCCAGCAGTTTTTCAGGGGGAAATCAGCCCCAGCATTTT. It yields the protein CASSFSGGNQPQHF.

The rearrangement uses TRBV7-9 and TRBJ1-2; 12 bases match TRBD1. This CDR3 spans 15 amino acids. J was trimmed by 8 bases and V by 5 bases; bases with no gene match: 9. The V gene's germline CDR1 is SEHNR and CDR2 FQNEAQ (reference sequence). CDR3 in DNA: TGTGCCAGCAGCCCAGGGACAGGGGGCTTTGAAGGCTACACCTTC. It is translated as CASSPGTGGFEGYTF. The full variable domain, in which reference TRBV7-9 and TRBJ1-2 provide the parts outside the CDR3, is DTGVSQNPRHKITKRGQNVTFRCDPISEHNRLYWYRQTLGQGPEFLTYFQNEAQLEKSRLLSDRFSAERPKGSFSTLEIQRTEQGDSAMYLCASSPGTGGFEGYTFGSGTRLTVV.

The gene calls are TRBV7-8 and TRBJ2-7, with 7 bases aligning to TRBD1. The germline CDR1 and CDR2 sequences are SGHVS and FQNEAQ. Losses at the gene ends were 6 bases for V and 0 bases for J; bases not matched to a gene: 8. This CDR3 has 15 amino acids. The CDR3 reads CASRATDRSSYEQYF. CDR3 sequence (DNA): TGTGCCAGCAGAGCGACGGACAGGAGCTCCTACGAGCAGTACTTC.

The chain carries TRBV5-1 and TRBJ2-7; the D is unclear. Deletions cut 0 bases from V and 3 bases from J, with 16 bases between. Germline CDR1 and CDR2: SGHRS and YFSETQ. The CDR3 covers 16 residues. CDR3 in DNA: TGCGCCAGCAGCTTGGACGTAGTAGGAAGAGACTACGAGCAGTACTTC. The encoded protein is CASSLDVVGRDYEQYF.

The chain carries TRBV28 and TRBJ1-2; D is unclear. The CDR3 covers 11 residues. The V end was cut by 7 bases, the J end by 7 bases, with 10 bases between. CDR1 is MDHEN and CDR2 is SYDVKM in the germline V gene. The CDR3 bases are TGTGCCAGCACCAGAACGGGTGGCTACACCTTC. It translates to CASTRTGGYTF.

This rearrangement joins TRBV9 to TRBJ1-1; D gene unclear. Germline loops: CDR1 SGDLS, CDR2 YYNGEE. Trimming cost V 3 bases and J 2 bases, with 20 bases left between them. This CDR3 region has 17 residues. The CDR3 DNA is TGTGCCAGCAGCGGCTCTTTGTTGGCAGACCGAAACACTGAAGCTTTCTTT. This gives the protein CASSGSLLADRNTEAFF.

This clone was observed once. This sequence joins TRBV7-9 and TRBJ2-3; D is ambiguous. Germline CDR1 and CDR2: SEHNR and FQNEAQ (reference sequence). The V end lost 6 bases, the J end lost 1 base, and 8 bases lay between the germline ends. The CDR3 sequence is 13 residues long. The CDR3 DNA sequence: TGTGCCAGCAGTCAAGAGCGCACAGATACGCAGTATTTT. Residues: CASSQERTDTQYF.

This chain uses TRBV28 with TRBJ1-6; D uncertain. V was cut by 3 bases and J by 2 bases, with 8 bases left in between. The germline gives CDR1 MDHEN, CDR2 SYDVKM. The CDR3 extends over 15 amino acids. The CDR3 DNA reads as TGTGCCAGCAGTTTGAGAGGAGCCTATAATTCACCCCTCCACTTT. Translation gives CASSLRGAYNSPLHF.

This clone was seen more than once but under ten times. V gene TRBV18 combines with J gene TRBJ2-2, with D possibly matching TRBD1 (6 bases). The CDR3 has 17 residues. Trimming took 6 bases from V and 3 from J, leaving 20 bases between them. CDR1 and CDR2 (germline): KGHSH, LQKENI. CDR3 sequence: CASSRLRGTTDTGELFF. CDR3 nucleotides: TGTGCCAGCTCTCGACTTCGTGGGACAACGGACACCGGGGAGCTGTTTTTT.

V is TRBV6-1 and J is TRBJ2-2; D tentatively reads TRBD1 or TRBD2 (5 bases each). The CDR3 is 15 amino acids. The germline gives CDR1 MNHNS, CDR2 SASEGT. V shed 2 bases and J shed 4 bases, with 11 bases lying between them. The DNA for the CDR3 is TGTGCCAGCAGTGAATGGGGACGTCTCACCGGGGAGCTGTTTTTT. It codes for CASSEWGRLTGELFF.

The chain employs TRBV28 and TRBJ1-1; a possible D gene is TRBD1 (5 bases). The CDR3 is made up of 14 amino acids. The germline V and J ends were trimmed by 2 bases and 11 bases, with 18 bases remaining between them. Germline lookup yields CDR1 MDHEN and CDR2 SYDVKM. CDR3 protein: CASSLGGRGETAFF. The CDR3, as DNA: TGTGCCAGCAGTTTAGGGGGTAGAGGTGAGACGGCTTTCTTT.